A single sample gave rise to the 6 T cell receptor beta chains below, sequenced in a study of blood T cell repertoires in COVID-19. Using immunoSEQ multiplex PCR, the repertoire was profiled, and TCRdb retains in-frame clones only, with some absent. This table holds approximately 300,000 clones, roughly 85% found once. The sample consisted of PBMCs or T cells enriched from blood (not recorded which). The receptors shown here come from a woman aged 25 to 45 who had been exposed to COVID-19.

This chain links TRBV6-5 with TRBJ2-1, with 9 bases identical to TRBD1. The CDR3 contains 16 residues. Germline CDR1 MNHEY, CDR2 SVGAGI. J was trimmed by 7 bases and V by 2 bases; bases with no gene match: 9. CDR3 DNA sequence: TGTGCCAGCAGTTACGCTCCGGGACAGGGACTAAATGAGCAGTTCTTC. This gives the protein CASSYAPGQGLNEQFF.

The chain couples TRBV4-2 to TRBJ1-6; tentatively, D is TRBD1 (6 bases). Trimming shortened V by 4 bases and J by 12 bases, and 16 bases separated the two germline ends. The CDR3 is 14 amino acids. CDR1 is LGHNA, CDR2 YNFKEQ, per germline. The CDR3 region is CASSLGQELGPLHF. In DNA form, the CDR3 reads TGTGCCAGCAGCCTGGGACAAGAATTGGGACCCCTCCACTTT.

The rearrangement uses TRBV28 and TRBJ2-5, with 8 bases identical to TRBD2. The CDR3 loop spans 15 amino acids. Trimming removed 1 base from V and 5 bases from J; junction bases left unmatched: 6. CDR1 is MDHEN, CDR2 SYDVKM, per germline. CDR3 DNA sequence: TGTGCCAGCAGTTTATCGCGGGGGGCGAGGGAGACCCAGTACTTC. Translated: CASSLSRGARETQYF.

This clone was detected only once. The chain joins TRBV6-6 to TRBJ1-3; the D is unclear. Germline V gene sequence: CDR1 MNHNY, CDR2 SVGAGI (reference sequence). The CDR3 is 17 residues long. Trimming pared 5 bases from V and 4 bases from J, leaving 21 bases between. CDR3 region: CASSQRVDGLRGNTIYF. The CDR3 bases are TGTGCCAGCAGTCAACGTGTTGATGGCCTGAGGGGAAACACCATATATTTT.

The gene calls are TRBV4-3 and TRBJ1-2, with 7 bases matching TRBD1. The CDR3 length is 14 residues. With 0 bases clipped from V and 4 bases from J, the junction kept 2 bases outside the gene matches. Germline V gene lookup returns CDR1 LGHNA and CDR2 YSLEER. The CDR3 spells CASSQDQGGYGYTF. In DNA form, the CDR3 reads TGCGCCAGCAGCCAAGATCAGGGGGGCTATGGCTACACCTTC.

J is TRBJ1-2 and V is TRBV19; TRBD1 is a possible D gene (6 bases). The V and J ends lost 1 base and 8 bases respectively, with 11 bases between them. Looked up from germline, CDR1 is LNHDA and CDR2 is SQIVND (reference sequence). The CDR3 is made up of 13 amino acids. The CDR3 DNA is TGTGCCAGTAGTATAGCATCAGGGGAAGGCTACACCTTC. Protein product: CASSIASGEGYTF.